This T cell receptor beta chain was sequenced in a study of tumor and adjacent non-tumor tissue in lung cancer. Whole-study context: The patients, roughly eleven men and 4 to 6 women, were about 31 to 80 with stage I to III disease.

Findings of the study overall: TCR diversity was significantly greater in tumor than normal lung tissue. Patients with more diverse tumor TCRs had worse survival. In normal lung, the top 100 clones were significantly more dominant than in tumor.

TCRbeta libraries were built with three rounds of nested PCR, modified from ARM-PCR. Each CDR3 protein is one row after TCRdb ran MiXCR on the multiplex PCR reads. The profile covers roughly 150,000 distinct CDR3 sequences, with roughly 70% appearing a single time and 18% taken by the ten largest. Regarding this clonotype: Its specificity is unknown. A much larger clone sits a single nucleotide away, making a read error possible.

CDR3 length: 12 residues. The germline V gene has CDR1 DFQATT and CDR2 SNEGSKA (reference sequence). This sample's RNA came from whole unsorted tissue. The receptor was derived from a man in his fifties or sixties with small cell lung cancer. The source material was lung tumor tissue. The rearrangement links TRBV20-1 to TRBJ1-5; no definite D call. This chain's CDR3 is CSAGEVPRPQHF. CDR3 DNA sequence: TGCAGTGCTGGAGAGGTACCGAGGCCCCAGCATTTT.